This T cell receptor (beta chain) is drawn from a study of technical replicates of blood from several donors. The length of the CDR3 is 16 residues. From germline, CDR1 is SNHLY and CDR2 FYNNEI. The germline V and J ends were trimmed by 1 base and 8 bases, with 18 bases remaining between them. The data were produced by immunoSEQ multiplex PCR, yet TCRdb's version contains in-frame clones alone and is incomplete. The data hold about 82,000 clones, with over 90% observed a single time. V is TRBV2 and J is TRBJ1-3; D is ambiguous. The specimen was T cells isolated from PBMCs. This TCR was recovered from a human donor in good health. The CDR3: CASSEVQVSPQYTIYF. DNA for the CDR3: TGTGCCAGCAGTGAAGTTCAGGTATCTCCCCAATACACCATATATTTT.